This paragraph reports one T cell receptor (beta chain). Its antigen is unidentified. The data stem from a study of memory CD4+ T cells and cytomegalovirus serostatus. Study outcomes and limitations: The CMV-associated TCR signature appears largely within the CD4+ memory repertoire.

Single viable CD3+CD4+CD8-CD45RO+ cells were sorted as the memory CD4+ T cells. Clones were read by immunoSEQ multiplex PCR, and TCRdb kept only the in-frame ones, dropping some. The sample carries roughly 48,000 clones, around four fifths recorded once. Per the germline V gene, CDR1 is LGHNA and CDR2 is YNFKEQ. Trimming cost V 4 bases and J 4 bases; bases outside gene matches: 9. This CDR3 is built from 16 residues. The chain couples TRBV4-2 to TRBJ1-4; TRBD1 matches at 7 bases. The sample taken for sequencing was memory CD4+ T cells from blood. The sequence came from an adult in good health and CMV-seropositive. In DNA, the CDR3 is TGTGCCAGCAGCCTACGGGACCGGGACAGTAATGAAAAACTGTTTTTT. This translates into CASSLRDRDSNEKLFF.